This TCR beta chain is drawn from a study of shared clonotypes between healthy human individuals (dated by TCRdb to the early 2020s). Background for the entire study: Two women and a few men aged 18 to 49 years were included in the cohort. Per donor, three plates each were used for CD4 naive and CD4 memory, two for CD8 naive, and one for CD8 memory. Blood TCR repertoires of about five healthy adults were deeply sequenced to estimate repertoire size and the extent of clonotype sharing between individuals. To increase sequencing depth and limit assay-specific biases, TCR repertoire library preparation and sequencing were carried out by different laboratories using diverse techniques. Each donor's leukapheresis produced roughly between roughly 0.85 and 9.5 billion PBMCs. Overall study outcomes, separate from this receptor: About 4.5% of naive CD4, roughly 3.5% of naive CD8, around 2.3% of memory CD4, and about 0.4% of memory CD8 clonotypes were shared across a few donors. Naive subsets generally had larger estimated clonotype richness than memory subsets did. Sampling was restricted to blood, and TCR repertoires in tissue are likely to differ from TCR repertoires in blood. The small number of donors limited the genetic and exposure-history diversity represented. Pairwise subsampling led to the expectation that sequencing depth would affect the degree of clonotype sharing among donors. Incomplete sequencing was indicated by rarefaction of sorted-subset datasets, despite the large sequencing depth. Higher generation probabilities were observed for clonotypes shared by all four sorted-subset donors than for non-shared clonotypes.

This clone was observed a single time. Its cognate antigen has yet to be identified. Per-nucleotide qualities are absent, and no much larger clonotype sits a single base away. Other nucleotide sequences from this sample produce the same CDR3. Ends trimmed: V by 4 bases, J by 13 bases; bases unmatched to a gene: 6. The CDR3, cysteine through phenylalanine, is 14 amino acids long. Solely the CDR3 DNA is kept, with 42 bases framed from the first base. CDR1 and CDR2 (MGHRA, YSYEKL) derive from the germline V gene. Using the deep immunoSEQ assay, multiplex PCR amplified TCR CDR3 regions from genomic DNA. For each cell subset, the extracted genomic DNA was distributed evenly across all wells of several immunoSEQ 96-well plates, and each plate served as one replicate. For sorted subsets, about 200 ng genomic DNA, equal to about 30,000 T cell genomes, was loaded into each replicate PCR. The purified libraries were quantified using a Qubit 3.0 fluorometer, sized with a Bioanalyzer 2100, and then quantified again using the KAPA Library Quantification kit. Every immunoSEQ 96-well plate was sequenced on a separate single-read 150-cycle Illumina NextSeq 550 flow cell. The paper's data handling went like this. Because only junctional sequences without quality scores were contained in the immunoSEQ output, filtering matching that applied to full-length reads could not be performed. Sequences were annotated with PyIR, a Python wrapper for IgBLAST v1.9, and V/J genes and CDR3 were assigned using IMGT germline references. Reads with weak V/J assignments (E-value above 1e-6), missing CDR3, stop codons, out-of-frame junctions, or ambiguous translated residues were removed. V3J clonotypes were defined as sequences sharing the same inferred V gene, J gene, and CDR3 amino acid sequence. Percentage overlap between repertoires was calculated by dividing the number of shared unique clonotypes by the size of the smaller repertoire. Repertoire richness was assessed with RTK rarefaction, the Chao1 estimator, and Recon v2.1 estimates of unobserved clonotypes. Generation probabilities for all TCRbeta clonotypes obtained by the gDNA method from a few donors were computed using OLGA. As stored in TCRdb, this immuneACCESS dataset retains in-frame rearrangements with V and J assigned. A fraction of the clones does not appear; measured against another copy, unresolved V genes explain less than half of the discrepancy, and the remainder lacks a known reason. The V and J calls and clone size come from that table; D and trimming were worked out from the DNA. This sample lists under 2,000,000 clones; just under 95% were detected once. The top ten clonotypes cover under 1.5% of the sample.

CD8 naive samples consisted of CD45RO-negative cells that were positively selected for CCR7, yielding a CD45RA+CCR7+ population without TemRA cells. The donors were healthy, HIV-negative adults who had no recently reported acute infections or vaccinations. Every donor was a Caucasian adult living in Nashville, Tennessee, USA. After blood collection by leukapheresis, PBMCs were isolated using Ficoll-Histopaque density gradient centrifugation and then cryopreserved in the vapor phase of liquid nitrogen. Analytical flow cytometry was used to check the purity and quantity of every magnetically sorted T cell population. Genomic DNA was isolated from each sorted fraction and quantified by UV absorbance on a Nanodrop 2000c.

The chain is made from TRBV4-1 and TRBJ2-5; the junction holds 16 bases that match TRBD2. The sequenced sample was naive CD8+ T cells sorted from blood. The sample's cell subset or site label, in plain terms: CD45RA+CCR7+. The sequence was obtained from a man aged 18 to 29 in good health. The DNA sequence reads TGCGCCAGCAGCCCGGGACTAGCGGGAGGGTTGACGTACTTC. It translates as CASSPGLAGGLTYF.